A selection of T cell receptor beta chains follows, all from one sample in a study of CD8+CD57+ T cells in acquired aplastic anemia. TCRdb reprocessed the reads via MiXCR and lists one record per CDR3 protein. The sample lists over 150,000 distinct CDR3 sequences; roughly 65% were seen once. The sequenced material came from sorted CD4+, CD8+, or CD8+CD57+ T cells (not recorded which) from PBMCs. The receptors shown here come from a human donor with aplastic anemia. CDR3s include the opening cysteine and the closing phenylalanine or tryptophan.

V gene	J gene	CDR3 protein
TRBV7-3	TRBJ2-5	CASSYRQQETQYF
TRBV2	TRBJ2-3	CASSVGTVPSNTQYF
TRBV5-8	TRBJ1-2	CASSRTGRYGYTF
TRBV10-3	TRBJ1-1	CAINGRENTEAFF
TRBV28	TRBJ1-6	CASNLGQGDSPLHF
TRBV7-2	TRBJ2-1	CASSLSQWHRFF
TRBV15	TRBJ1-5	CATSRATNPGTGGYQPQHF
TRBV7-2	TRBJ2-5	CASTPRLAGEGETQYF
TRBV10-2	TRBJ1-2	CASRESRLISGNTF
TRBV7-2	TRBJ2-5	CASSHIEETQYF
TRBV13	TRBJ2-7	CASSLAPYEQYF
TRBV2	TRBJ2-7	CASAGRSYEQYF
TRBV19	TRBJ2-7	CASSSAGRGSYEQYF
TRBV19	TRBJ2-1	CASTPGTSAYNEQFF
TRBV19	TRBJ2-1	CASSISWTGKFF
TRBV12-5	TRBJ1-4	CASTRDRGKSQGKLFF
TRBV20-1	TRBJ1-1	CSASRDGNTEAFF
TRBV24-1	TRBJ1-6	CATSRDLNSPLHF
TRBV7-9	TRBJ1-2	CASTSSGGDYGYTF
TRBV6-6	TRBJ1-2	CASSYTGQGVGYTF
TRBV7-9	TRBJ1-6	CASSPGDSPLHF
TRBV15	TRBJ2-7	CATSRVRGGNEQYF
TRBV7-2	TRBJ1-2	CASSFGGRGYSGYTF
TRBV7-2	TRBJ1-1	CASSLYPSRTEAFF